This note documents a single T cell receptor (beta chain) sequence. The target of this receptor is not known. Base quality data are lacking; no much larger clone is found one base away. This specimen belongs to a study of cytomegalovirus exposure and HLA in healthy donors (dated by TCRdb to about 2017). About the investigation overall: In an earlier analysis of 450 to 750 of the donors, 276 Gb of sequence data and 90 million to 120 million unique TCR beta sequences from about 190 million T cells were reported. Around 320 gigabases of sequencing data and 70 million to 100 million unique TCR sequences were included in an early release covering about 620 HLA-typed donors. Among the roughly 400 genotyped donors, under 90% belonged to the genetic ancestry cluster associated with self-reported Caucasian donors. The aim of the study was to test whether cataloging public T cell receptors could identify signatures of past pathogen exposure. Using immunosequencing, the study profiled T cell repertoires from 500 to 800 subjects and related those repertoires to cytomegalovirus serostatus. A separate validation cohort of 100 to 150 different subjects was used in addition to the 666-subject first cohort. To predict cytomegalovirus infection status, the study combined high-throughput TCR immunosequencing, statistical association of individual TCRs with disease status, and machine learning. A later analysis re-examined previously published TCR beta repertoires from more than 650 donors and added high-resolution HLA genotyping to investigate patterns of TCR occurrence. In the later analysis, no new phenotypic data were used to find candidate immune exposures; instead, reliance was placed on TCR beta sequences and their occurrence across donors. To decide whether each TCR beta V gene segment behaved as functional or pseudogenic, an earlier analysis of some 570 of the donors relied on high-throughput TCR beta sequencing. Alongside the repertoire data, information on donor age, sex, ethnicity and CMV serostatus was compiled. A later genetic analysis took genome-wide SNP genotypes for about 65% of the 666 donors and used that subset as a discovery cohort. Every repertoire in the discovery cohort had been generated on one and the same sequencing platform. HLA typing included class I and class II loci at four-digit resolution. The number of typed donors differed by locus: 629-630 for A, B, C, DRB1 and DQB1; 522 for DQA1; 606 for DPA1; and approximately 450 for DPB1. Roughly five DR-DQ haplotypes were handled as single units for association and clustering because linkage in the cohort was strong. Among roughly 370 genotyped donors of the cohort, an average of around 240,000 unique TCR beta nucleotide sequences were sequenced per donor, about a sixth of them non-productive. Results and caveats for the whole study, not just this receptor: The authors suggested that the approach could potentially be generalized to other disease states and immunological phenotypes. Sequencing depth was assumed to be roughly uniform across donors in the presence/absence analyses, though that assumption may not hold. Broadly in line with IMGT annotations, most TCR beta V segments showed up in productive rearrangements about 87% or about 30% of the time in an earlier analysis of 450 to 750 of the donors. CMV serostatus was the only immune exposure information available for the cohort. According to a later analysis, TCR association rates differed among HLA loci, with DRB1 alleles showing the most associated TCRs and HLA-C alleles showing the fewest. A cluster of highly shared sequence variants was judged likely to be a technical artifact of the sequencing pipeline. In a later analysis, most CMV-associated TCR beta chains were found to appear HLA-restricted, with HLA associations seemingly driven largely by CMV exposure. Linkage disequilibrium might explain the correlated functional status among segregating V segments, but an unknown experimental factor could not be ruled out. Compared with the approximately 720-donor mean, donors in an Asian-associated ancestry cluster had fewer N-insertions in productive TCRs, according to a later genetic analysis. V-gene and J-gene trimming of TCR beta chains was associated with a missense DCLRE1C variant in a later genetic analysis, and the association was replicated in an independent cohort. At a false discovery rate of 0.05, a later analysis linked under 20,000 TCR beta sequences to specific HLA alleles. When HLA alleles, especially DR and DQ, strongly co-occurred, attributing TCR associations to individual alleles was difficult. In a later analysis, HLA-associated TCR beta chains showed more clonal expansion and lower generation probabilities than non-associated chains that were equally common. Because HLA typing was missing for some donors at each locus, association tests included only the typed subset. The study gave a list of over 150 TCR beta chains associated with cytomegalovirus. Most TCR sequences were seen in very few donors, while some public TCRs were found in many individuals. A later analysis reported that several top co-occurrence clusters appeared linked to parvovirus B19, influenza, CMV and Epstein-Barr virus. A further reported finding was that TCR beta sequences accurately predicted the HLA-A and HLA-B alleles for most subjects in the first cohort. The earlier analysis of fewer than 750 of the donors excluded some 15 rarely observed V segments, including chromosome 9 orphons, because counts were too low. The cohort was sequenced for TCR beta chains only, and without alpha or paired-chain data the features that could be detected were limited. In vitro tests confirmed that a few of the cytomegalovirus-associated TCR beta chains recognize cytomegalovirus antigens. The 87-base-pair reads could not distinguish some IMGT-functional V segments, including TRBV6-2 and TRBV6-3, so those segments were excluded. Cytomegalovirus status was reported to be diagnosed by the classifier with high specificity and sensitivity in both the original and validation cohorts.

Spanning cysteine to phenylalanine, the CDR3 consists of 15 amino acids. The retained sequence is limited to the CDR3, 45 bases, with the frame set at the first base. V is pruned by 0 bases and J by 5 bases, leaving 5 bases of the junction without a gene match. CDR1 SGDLS and CDR2 YYNGEE were looked up in the germline V gene. The protocol used for the library was the immunoSEQ multiplex PCR assay. For the multiplex PCR, a mixture combining 60 forward primers for TCR Vbeta segments and 13 reverse primers for TCR Jbeta segments was used. The CDR3 region of rearranged TCR beta genes was amplified from genomic DNA with a multiplex PCR assay. Amplified TCR beta libraries were sequenced as 87-base-pair reads on the Illumina HiSeq System. The paper's processing steps were these. A later analysis tallied roughly 80 million unique TCR beta chains across the roughly 610 repertoires, and about 10 million of those chains were shared by two or more donors. To remove PCR and sequencing errors, raw reads were error-corrected and collapsed into unique sequences using a nearest-neighbor algorithm that merged closely related sequences. Alignment of CDR3 sequences to IMGT reference sequences was used to assign V, D and J gene segments. For a sequence to be retained, at least a six-nucleotide match to both a V gene segment and a J gene segment was required. A rearrangement was called productive if the CDR3 had no stop codons and remained in frame with V and J, and every other rearrangement was called non-productive. CDR3 was defined by IMGT convention, running from the second conserved V-encoded cysteine to the conserved J-encoded phenylalanine. The earlier analysis of 500 to 750 of the donors excluded any sequence lacking an unambiguous match to a single V gene segment. An earlier analysis of several hundred of the donors called V segments functional above 56.7% productive rearrangements and segregating when the between-donor standard deviation exceeded 5%. A statistical classification framework was developed to diagnose cytomegalovirus status using the catalog of TCR beta chain sequences. In a later analysis, V and J genes were assigned by comparing TCR nucleotide sequences against IMGT/GENE-DB human TR gene sequences. Using the TCRdist pipeline, a later analysis assigned CDR3 sequences along with most-parsimonious VDJ recombination scenarios. In a later analysis, every TCR beta chain was defined by the combination of its CDR3 amino acid sequence and its V-gene family, and reads without a unique V-gene family were dropped. In a later analysis, 450 to 600 highly shared, low-generation-probability nucleotide sequences were removed to address suspected cross-contamination and a sequencing artifact. For each public chain, a later analysis derived a clonal expansion index from normalized ranks of inferred template counts within each repertoire. A later analysis computed generation probabilities with a VDJ recombination model fitted to out-of-frame rearrangements, and checked the results against IGoR. Hypergeometric tests were used in a later analysis to score TCR-TCR, TCR-HLA and TCR-CMV co-occurrence, with a repertoire-size bias correction applied to the TCR pairs. False discovery rates were estimated in a later analysis by permuting HLA or CMV assignments 20 times. In a later analysis, co-occurring TCRs were grouped with DBSCAN, and TCRdist sequence similarity was added when clustering was performed within HLA-allele-positive subsets. Repertoires with fewer than 30,000 or more than 120,000 public chains, plus five repertoires with anomalous nucleotide sharing, were excluded from co-occurrence clustering. TCRdb stores this immuneACCESS table with in-frame sequences only. Part of the clones is absent; in the studies checked, under half of the shortfall reflects unresolved V genes, and no reason is known for the rest. The DNA gave D and trimming, while V, J and clone size come from that table. Across this sample there are 100,000 or so clones, with approximately 80% seen only once. Roughly 4.9% of the sample is in the top ten clones.

The cohort comprised some 700 healthy bone marrow donors. At the time of sampling, all cohort members were nominally healthy, though unrecorded immune exposures were likely present. The donor tested CMV seropositive and was one of the 289 seropositive cohort members. Each donor provided a peripheral blood sample, and peripheral blood mononuclear cells were used for TCR beta sequencing. Genomic DNA was extracted from the blood cell samples with the Qiagen DNeasy Blood Extraction Kit. The sequencing input was PBMCs. The sequence joins TRBV9 to TRBJ2-1, and 7 junctional nucleotides match TRBD1. This TCR was recovered from a female donor in good health and CMV-seropositive. The bases read TGTGCCAGCAGCGTAGGACAGGGTAAACACAATGAGCAGTTCTTC. Its product reads: CASSVGQGKHNEQFF.